Listed below are T cell receptor beta chains from one sample, sequenced in a study of blood T cells in healthy people across ages. MiXCR was run by TCRdb on the 5' RACE reads, yielding one entry per CDR3 protein. The sample includes over a million distinct CDR3 sequences, approximately 59% of them seen just once. Material for sequencing was blood. These receptors were taken from a man between 18 and 29 years old in good health. The CDR3 runs from the conserved cysteine through the conserved F or W. A D gene is named only where the DNA matches it firmly. Only part of the rows carry a size: once, few, many, or a class if the clone is expanded.

d_call,j_call,v_call,clone_size,cdr3_nt,cdr3_aa
TRBD2,TRBJ2-3,TRBV20-1,.,TGCAGTGCTAGAGATCTAAGCGGGAGGGATACGCAGTATTTT,CSARDLSGRDTQYF
TRBD1,TRBJ1-2,TRBV4-1,once,TGCGCCAGCAGCCAAGAGCAAGTGGGGACAGTTAGCATTAACTATGGCTACACCTTC,CASSQEQVGTVSINYGYTF
.,TRBJ2-5,TRBV2,.,TGTGCCAGCATCGAGCTGGGGGAAGAGACCCAGTACTTC,CASIELGEETQYF
.,TRBJ1-1,TRBV6-2/TRBV6-3,.,TGTGCCAGCAGTTACACACCGTCTGGGAACACTGAAGCTTTCTTT,CASSYTPSGNTEAFF
.,TRBJ2-7,TRBV20-1,.,TGCAGTGCGGGCAGGGAGGACGAGCAGTACTTC,CSAGREDEQYF
.,TRBJ2-5,TRBV3-1,.,TGTGCCAGCAGCCAGGGATGGCGGGAGACCCAGTACTTC,CASSQGWRETQYF
.,TRBJ2-1,TRBV6-5,few,TGTGCCAGCAGTTACGATCCCAATGAGCAGTTCTTC,CASSYDPNEQFF
.,TRBJ1-1,TRBV5-1,.,TGCGCCAGCAGCTGGGCAACGGGGGGCACTGAAGCTTTCTTT,CASSWATGGTEAFF
.,TRBJ1-2,TRBV5-1,few,TGCGCCAGCAGCGACACAGAGTATGGCTACACCTTC,CASSDTEYGYTF
TRBD1,TRBJ1-2,TRBV6-5,.,TGTGCCAGCAGCCAGGACAGGGCCGCTACCTACACCTTC,CASSQDRAATYTF
TRBD2,TRBJ2-1,TRBV20-1,few,TGCAGTGCTAGACCCAGCGGGGTGTTTAATGAGCAGTTCTTC,CSARPSGVFNEQFF
.,TRBJ2-7,TRBV11-2,few,TGTGCCAGCAGCCCGATTCGGGAACGAAGATACTACGAGCAGTACTTC,CASSPIRERRYYEQYF
.,TRBJ1-4,TRBV6-1,.,TGTGCCAGTACCGAAGGAGCATCCTACCTGTTTTTT,CASTEGASYLFF
.,TRBJ2-3,TRBV11-2,.,TGTGCCAGCAGCTCTCTTAAGGCCGCGAGCACAGATACGCAGTATTTT,CASSSLKAASTDTQYF
TRBD1,TRBJ2-4,TRBV2,.,TGTGCCAAATCTGGGACAGGGGACGAAAACATTCAGTACTTC,CAKSGTGDENIQYF
TRBD1,TRBJ1-2,TRBV12-3/TRBV12-4,.,TGTGCCAGCAGTCACCTCTCGACAGGGGCCGGGGGCTACACCTTC,CASSHLSTGAGGYTF
TRBD1,TRBJ1-2,TRBV7-2,.,TGTGCCAGCAGCGGGACAGGTACTAACTATGGCTACACCTTC,CASSGTGTNYGYTF
.,TRBJ1-2,TRBV15,.,TGTGCCACCAGCAGAGGATGCACGGCCTATGGCTACACCTTC,CATSRGCTAYGYTF
.,TRBJ2-3,TRBV6-1,few,TGTGCCAGCAGTGAAGCGACGGGGATCACAGATACGCAGTATTTT,CASSEATGITDTQYF
TRBD2,TRBJ2-1,TRBV12-3/TRBV12-4,.,TGTGCCAGCAGTTACACTAGCGGGGGCAATGAGCAGTTCTTC,CASSYTSGGNEQFF
TRBD2,TRBJ2-7,TRBV7-9,.,TGTGCCAGCAGCCAGAGCGGGAGGCAATACGAGCAGTACTTC,CASSQSGRQYEQYF
.,TRBJ1-4,TRBV20-1,.,TGCAGTGGTTTGGGGGCGAGTGATGAAAAACTGTTTTTT,CSGLGASDEKLFF
TRBD2,TRBJ2-3,TRBV7-2,.,TGTGCCAGCAGCCGGGGACTAGCGGTGGATACGCAGTATTTT,CASSRGLAVDTQYF
.,TRBJ2-7,TRBV11-2,.,TGTGCCAGCAGCCCCCTCAAGGACTATTCCTACGAGCAGTACTTC,CASSPLKDYSYEQYF
TRBD2,TRBJ2-7,TRBV12-3/TRBV12-4,.,TGTGCCAGCAGTCAGCCCTGGGATAGCGGGAGCGACGAGCAGTACTTC,CASSQPWDSGSDEQYF
.,TRBJ2-2,TRBV15,.,TGTGCCACCAGCGTCAATCCACCGGGACCGGCGAACACCGGGGAGCTGTTTTTT,CATSVNPPGPANTGELFF